This is a list of T cell receptor beta chains from one sample in a study of T-cell memory formation after mild COVID-19. Via MiXCR, TCRdb re-called the 5' RACE reads, giving one row per CDR3 protein. The top ten hold around 40% of the sample, which has approximately 100,000 distinct CDR3 sequences, more than 9.5% seen once. The sequenced sample consisted of PBMCs or a T cell subset sorted from them (not recorded which). The source is a man between 18 and 29 years old who had mild COVID-19 (a few samples of this study predate the infection). Cell type and time point are not known. Each CDR3 is given with its conserved first and last residue. A D gene is named only where the DNA matches it firmly. The size of a clone is reported for some rows only, either as once, few or many, or as a class for expanded clones.

J: TRBJ1-4; D: .; size: few; V: TRBV9; CDR3: CASSVKQGVGEKLFF; DNA: TGTGCCAGCAGCGTAAAACAGGGAGTGGGTGAAAAACTGTTTTTT
J: TRBJ1-5; D: .; size: .; V: TRBV7-9; CDR3: CASSLDRGNQPQHF; DNA: TGTGCCAGCAGCCTAGACAGAGGCAATCAGCCCCAGCATTTT
J: TRBJ2-7; D: .; size: few; V: TRBV12-5; CDR3: CASGFGVSYEQYF; DNA: TGTGCTAGTGGTTTTGGGGTCTCCTACGAGCAGTACTTC
J: TRBJ2-2; D: TRBD1; size: few; V: TRBV5-8; CDR3: CASSHGTGGHGELFF; DNA: TGTGCCAGCAGCCATGGGACAGGGGGCCATGGGGAGCTGTTTTTT
J: TRBJ2-7; D: .; size: few; V: TRBV27; CDR3: CASSMTGSYEQYF; DNA: TGTGCCAGCAGTATGACAGGATCCTACGAGCAGTACTTC
J: TRBJ2-3; D: .; size: few; V: TRBV5-4; CDR3: CASSLPGHFDLADTQYF; DNA: TGTGCCAGCAGCCTTCCGGGGCACTTCGATTTGGCAGATACGCAGTATTTT
J: TRBJ2-7; D: .; size: .; V: TRBV4-2; CDR3: CASSQYMAETYEQYF; DNA: TGTGCCAGCAGCCAATATATGGCGGAAACCTACGAGCAGTACTTC
J: TRBJ1-2; D: .; size: few; V: TRBV4-3; CDR3: CASSQRPGVGYTF; DNA: TGCGCCAGCAGCCAAAGGCCGGGTGTTGGCTACACCTTC
J: TRBJ1-5; D: TRBD1; size: .; V: TRBV28; CDR3: CASRSTGGFQPQHF; DNA: TGTGCCAGTCGAAGCACAGGGGGCTTTCAGCCCCAGCATTTT
J: TRBJ2-1; D: TRBD1; size: .; V: TRBV7-9; CDR3: CASSLGQGTGYEQFF; DNA: TGTGCCAGCAGCTTGGGACAGGGTACGGGGTATGAGCAGTTCTTC
J: TRBJ2-5; D: TRBD1; size: few; V: TRBV4-3; CDR3: CASSPTTGGGETQYF; DNA: TGCGCCAGCAGCCCAACGACAGGGGGTGGAGAGACCCAGTACTTC
J: TRBJ2-2; D: TRBD2; size: few; V: TRBV9; CDR3: CASSVGLAGGVNTGELFF; DNA: TGTGCCAGCAGCGTAGGGCTAGCGGGGGGAGTGAACACCGGGGAGCTGTTTTTT
J: TRBJ2-7; D: .; size: .; V: TRBV5-1; CDR3: CASKAFSGRYEQYF; DNA: TGCGCCAGCAAGGCCTTCTCCGGGCGCTACGAGCAGTACTTC
J: TRBJ1-3; D: .; size: few; V: TRBV12-3/TRBV12-4; CDR3: CASSFLSGNTIYF; DNA: TGTGCCAGCAGTTTCCTGTCTGGAAACACCATATATTTT
J: TRBJ2-5; D: TRBD2; size: .; V: TRBV29-1; CDR3: CSVVPRGAQETQYF; DNA: TGCAGCGTTGTACCGCGGGGGGCCCAAGAGACCCAGTACTTC
J: TRBJ2-3; D: .; size: few; V: TRBV11-1; CDR3: CASSDRPGLIADTQYF; DNA: TGTGCCAGCAGCGACCGACCGGGACTCATTGCGGATACGCAGTATTTT
J: TRBJ2-5; D: .; size: few; V: TRBV29-1; CDR3: CSVVSTQETQYF; DNA: TGCAGCGTTGTTTCCACGCAGGAGACCCAGTACTTC
J: TRBJ1-2; D: TRBD1; size: many; V: TRBV4-1; CDR3: CASSQDRQGAFYGYTF; DNA: TGCGCCAGCAGCCAGGATCGACAGGGGGCCTTCTATGGCTACACCTTC
J: TRBJ2-5; D: TRBD2; size: few; V: TRBV7-2; CDR3: CASSLSGGAGETQYF; DNA: TGTGCCAGCAGCCTTAGCGGGGGGGCTGGAGAGACCCAGTACTTC
J: TRBJ1-3; D: TRBD1; size: few; V: TRBV7-2; CDR3: CASSLRTGGNLGNTIYF; DNA: TGTGCCAGCAGCTTACGGACAGGGGGAAATCTCGGAAACACCATATATTTT
J: TRBJ1-2; D: TRBD1; size: .; V: TRBV4-2; CDR3: CASSRPLGQGAGYTF; DNA: TGTGCCAGCAGCCGGCCTCTGGGACAGGGGGCTGGCTACACCTTC
J: TRBJ2-7; D: .; size: few; V: TRBV12-3/TRBV12-4; CDR3: CASSLGVGPEQYF; DNA: TGTGCCAGCAGTTTAGGCGTCGGCCCAGAGCAGTACTTC
J: TRBJ2-7; D: TRBD2; size: few; V: TRBV11-2; CDR3: CASTPPGGGALGEQYF; DNA: TGTGCCAGCACCCCGCCGGGAGGAGGGGCCTTGGGAGAGCAGTACTTC
J: TRBJ1-5; D: TRBD1; size: .; V: TRBV6-6; CDR3: CASSEMGTGGFPQPQHF; DNA: TGTGCCAGCAGTGAAATGGGTACAGGGGGCTTCCCGCAGCCCCAGCATTTT
J: TRBJ2-4; D: TRBD1; size: .; V: TRBV3-1; CDR3: CASSQRTGAENIQYF; DNA: TGTGCCAGCAGCCAACGGACAGGGGCAGAAAACATTCAGTACTTC
J: TRBJ1-5; D: .; size: few; V: TRBV7-9; CDR3: CASSPEGVGNQPQHF; DNA: TGTGCCAGCAGCCCCGAGGGGGTAGGCAATCAGCCCCAGCATTTT
J: TRBJ1-5; D: .; size: many; V: TRBV5-1; CDR3: CASSLLGNSNQPQHF; DNA: TGCGCCAGCAGCTTGTTAGGAAATAGCAATCAGCCCCAGCATTTT
J: TRBJ1-5; D: .; size: few; V: TRBV5-1; CDR3: CASSLAGTFNQPQHF; DNA: TGCGCCAGCAGCTTGGCCGGGACGTTCAATCAGCCCCAGCATTTT
J: TRBJ2-1; D: .; size: few; V: TRBV6-2/TRBV6-3; CDR3: CASRTPETGLYNEQFF; DNA: TGTGCCAGCAGGACCCCTGAGACAGGACTCTACAATGAGCAGTTCTTC
J: TRBJ1-1; D: .; size: few; V: TRBV11-2; CDR3: CASSPVFEGAFF; DNA: TGTGCCAGCAGCCCCGTTTTCGAGGGAGCTTTCTTT
J: TRBJ1-2; D: .; size: .; V: TRBV19; CDR3: CASTSDRVNGYTF; DNA: .
J: TRBJ1-5; D: .; size: .; V: TRBV4-1; CDR3: CAWGPADSNQPQHF; DNA: TGCGCCTGGGGACCGGCGGATAGCAATCAGCCCCAGCATTTT
J: TRBJ2-1; D: .; size: .; V: TRBV12-3/TRBV12-4; CDR3: CASSLGAVNEQFF; DNA: TGTGCCAGCAGTTTAGGTGCAGTGAATGAGCAGTTCTTC
J: TRBJ1-1; D: TRBD1; size: .; V: TRBV14; CDR3: CASSQGGGWTEAFF; DNA: TGTGCCAGCAGCCAAGGAGGGGGCTGGACTGAAGCTTTCTTT
J: TRBJ1-1; D: TRBD1; size: .; V: TRBV6-5; CDR3: CASSQGDRPNTEAFF; DNA: TGTGCCAGCAGTCAAGGGGACAGGCCGAACACTGAAGCTTTCTTT
J: TRBJ2-1; D: .; size: .; V: TRBV27; CDR3: CASSFPHRSSYNEQFF; DNA: TGTGCCAGCAGTTTTCCCCACAGGAGCTCCTACAATGAGCAGTTCTTC
J: TRBJ1-5; D: TRBD1; size: .; V: TRBV20-1; CDR3: CSAWDRGFNSNQPQHF; DNA: TGCAGTGCCTGGGACAGGGGCTTCAATAGCAATCAGCCCCAGCATTTT
J: TRBJ2-1; D: TRBD2; size: many; V: TRBV20-1; CDR3: CSARDVRLAGDEQFF; DNA: TGCAGTGCTAGAGATGTTAGACTAGCGGGGGATGAGCAGTTCTTC
J: TRBJ2-7; D: .; size: few; V: TRBV12-3/TRBV12-4; CDR3: CASSFHRSYEQYF; DNA: TGTGCCAGCAGTTTCCACAGGAGCTACGAGCAGTACTTC
J: TRBJ2-1; D: TRBD1; size: few; V: TRBV4-2; CDR3: CASSPAPGQGEYSSYNEQFF; DNA: TGTGCCAGCAGCCCTGCCCCGGGACAGGGGGAATACAGCTCCTACAATGAGCAGTTCTTC
J: TRBJ2-5; D: .; size: .; V: TRBV6-6; CDR3: CASSHLGARRETQYF; DNA: TGTGCCAGCAGCCACCTGGGGGCCCGACGGGAGACCCAGTACTTC
J: TRBJ1-2; D: TRBD1; size: few; V: TRBV7-9; CDR3: CASSYQQGMEGYTF; DNA: TGTGCCAGCAGCTACCAACAGGGGATGGAGGGCTACACCTTC
J: TRBJ1-1; D: .; size: .; V: TRBV20-1; CDR3: CSAPRGMDTEAFF; DNA: TGCAGTGCGCCCCGGGGGATGGACACTGAAGCTTTCTTT
J: TRBJ2-1; D: TRBD2; size: many; V: TRBV5-1; CDR3: CASSLGLAGAGDNEQFF; DNA: TGCGCCAGCAGCTTGGGGCTAGCGGGGGCAGGGGACAATGAGCAGTTCTTC
J: TRBJ1-6; D: .; size: few; V: TRBV4-2; CDR3: CASSQDVRGDNSPLHF; DNA: TGTGCCAGCAGCCAAGATGTCCGGGGGGATAATTCACCCCTCCACTTT
J: TRBJ2-2; D: TRBD1; size: .; V: TRBV7-9; CDR3: CASRQGQITGELFF; DNA: TGTGCCAGCAGGCAGGGACAGATCACCGGGGAGCTGTTTTTT
J: TRBJ1-6; D: TRBD1; size: few; V: TRBV6-5; CDR3: CASSQGDSLYSPLHF; DNA: TGTGCCAGCAGCCAAGGGGACAGTCTTTATTCACCCCTCCACTTT
J: TRBJ1-4; D: .; size: .; V: TRBV27; CDR3: CASSLRQAGEKLFF; DNA: TGTGCCAGCAGTTTACGACAGGCGGGTGAAAAACTGTTTTTT
J: TRBJ2-7; D: .; size: .; V: TRBV10-3; CDR3: CAISESGTGGEQYF; DNA: TGTGCCATCAGTGAATCCGGGACTGGCGGCGAGCAGTACTTC
J: TRBJ1-1; D: .; size: few; V: TRBV28; CDR3: CASSLVWLNTEAFF; DNA: TGTGCCAGCAGTTTAGTCTGGCTGAACACTGAAGCTTTCTTT
J: TRBJ2-5; D: TRBD2; size: many; V: TRBV2; CDR3: CASSEVLAGAQETQYF; DNA: TGTGCCAGCAGTGAAGTTCTAGCGGGGGCCCAAGAGACCCAGTACTTC
J: TRBJ1-6; D: .; size: few; V: TRBV7-9; CDR3: CASSLVSLMNSPLHF; DNA: TGTGCCAGCAGCTTAGTTAGTCTGATGAATTCACCCCTCCACTTT
J: TRBJ2-5; D: .; size: few; V: TRBV6-5; CDR3: CASSYPSGRDQETQYF; DNA: TGTGCCAGCAGTTACCCCTCCGGACGGGACCAAGAGACCCAGTACTTC
J: TRBJ2-3; D: TRBD2; size: .; V: TRBV12-3/TRBV12-4; CDR3: CASIQTWSGVDTQYF; DNA: TGTGCCAGCATCCAGACCTGGAGCGGGGTGGATACGCAGTATTTT
J: TRBJ2-2; D: .; size: many; V: TRBV5-5; CDR3: CASSLGGGELFF; DNA: TGTGCCAGCAGTCTGGGGGGCGGGGAGCTGTTTTTT